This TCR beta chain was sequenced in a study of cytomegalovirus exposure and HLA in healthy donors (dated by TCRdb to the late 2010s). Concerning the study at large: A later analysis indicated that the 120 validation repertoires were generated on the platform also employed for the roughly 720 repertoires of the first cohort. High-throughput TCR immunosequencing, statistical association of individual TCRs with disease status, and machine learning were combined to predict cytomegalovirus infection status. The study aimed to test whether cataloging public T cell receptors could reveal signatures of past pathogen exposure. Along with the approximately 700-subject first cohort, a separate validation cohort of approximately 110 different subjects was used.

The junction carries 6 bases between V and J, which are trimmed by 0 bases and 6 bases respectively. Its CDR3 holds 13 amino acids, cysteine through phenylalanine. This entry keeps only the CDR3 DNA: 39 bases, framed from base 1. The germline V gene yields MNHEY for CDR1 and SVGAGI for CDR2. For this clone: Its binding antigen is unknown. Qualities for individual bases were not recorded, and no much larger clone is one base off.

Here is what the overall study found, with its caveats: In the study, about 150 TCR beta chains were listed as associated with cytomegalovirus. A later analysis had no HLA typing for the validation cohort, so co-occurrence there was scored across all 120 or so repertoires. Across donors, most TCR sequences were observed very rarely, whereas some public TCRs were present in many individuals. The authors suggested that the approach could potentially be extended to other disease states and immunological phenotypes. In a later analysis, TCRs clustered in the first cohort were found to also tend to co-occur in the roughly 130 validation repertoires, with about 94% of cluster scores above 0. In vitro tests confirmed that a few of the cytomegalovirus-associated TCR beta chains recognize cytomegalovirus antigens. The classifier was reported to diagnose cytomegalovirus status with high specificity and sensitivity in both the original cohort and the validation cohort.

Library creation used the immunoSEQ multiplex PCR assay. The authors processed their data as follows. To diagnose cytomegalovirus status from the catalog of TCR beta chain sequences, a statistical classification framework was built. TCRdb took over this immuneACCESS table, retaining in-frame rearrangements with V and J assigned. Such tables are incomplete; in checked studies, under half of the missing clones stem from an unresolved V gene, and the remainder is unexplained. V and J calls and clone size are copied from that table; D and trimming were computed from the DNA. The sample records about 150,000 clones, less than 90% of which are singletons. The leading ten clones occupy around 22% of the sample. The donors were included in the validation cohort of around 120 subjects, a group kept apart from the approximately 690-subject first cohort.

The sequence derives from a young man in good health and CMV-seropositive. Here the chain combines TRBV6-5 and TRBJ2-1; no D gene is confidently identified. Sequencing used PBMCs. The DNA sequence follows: TGTGCCAGCAGTTACTCCGCGCCCAATGAGCAGTTCTTC. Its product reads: CASSYSAPNEQFF.